This T cell receptor beta chain was sequenced during a study of T cell responses to AZD1222 COVID-19 vaccine (dated by TCRdb to the early 2020s). Study-wide context: A total of 230 to 250 trial participants underwent TCR sequencing, of whom roughly 210 had received two doses of AZD1222 and approximately 26 had received two doses of the MenACWY control vaccine. Trial participants were enrolled into age subgroups of 18-55, 56-69 and 70-plus years, which contained around 150, 29 and 61 TCR-sequenced participants, respectively.

The time point label, as the study defines it: about 28 days (+/-7) after the second vaccine dose. AZD1222 recipients whose second dose came at about 4 weeks and those whose second dose came at about 12 weeks were combined into one group, since spike-specific TCR depth and breadth did not differ between the two schedules. The vaccinee samples were drawn from two UK trials, COV001 and COV002, one of which was a single-blind randomized controlled phase 2/3 trial testing AZD1222 (ChAdOx1 nCoV-19) in healthy adults. Trial participant PBMC samples were collected at day 0 and day 28 after the second dose for TCRbeta chain sequencing. The CDR3 regions of human TCRbeta chains were analyzed by immunosequencing. Regarding the original processing steps: TCRs in the repertoires were matched against a reference library of SARS-CoV-2-specific TCRs that had been generated with the MIRA antigen-specificity platform. Breadth was defined as the fraction of unique TCRs that were SARS-CoV-2-associated, and depth was defined as the fraction of total T cells that were SARS-CoV-2-associated. Each spike-specific TCR was assigned to its reactive spike region and to a CD4 or CD8 class using the MIRA data. Log10-transformed breadth and depth values were compared by one-way ANOVA with Sidak's multiple comparisons tests. Drawn from immuneACCESS, this table holds only the in-frame rearrangements with V and J called that TCRdb kept. Clones are partly lost; checked studies trace under half to an unresolved V gene and leave the rest unexplained. V and J calls and clone size are copied from that table; D and trimming were computed from the DNA. This sample is represented by roughly 150,000 clones; about nine tenths of them were singletons. The ten largest clones capture about 6% of the sample.

As for this clone: The antigen this receptor binds is unknown. Per-base quality was not reported, and no clone a single base away is much larger than it.

Broad study findings and their caveats: Participants were mostly white British, with more females than males. The authors suggested clonal diversity may have been underestimated. Conclusions about previously exposed vaccinees were limited because only six AZD1222 recipients were SARS-CoV-2 seropositive at baseline. In the small 56-69-year group, the increase in depth fell short of significance, most likely because of low power. The whole spike protein was spanned by vaccine-associated CD4 TCRs, and dominant responses were seen in regions 160-218 and 743-854. Spike-specific TCR breadth and depth rose significantly after two AZD1222 doses compared with day 0 and with MenACWY recipients. Because no day 14 peak-response samples were available, the repertoires could be characterized only after the peak T cell response. Nearly half of unique spike-specific TCRs reportedly recognized epitopes outside regions mutated in the B.1.351 and B.1.1.7 variants.

Specimen: peripheral blood, collected 28 days after the second AZD1222 dose. The TCR comes from an adult who received the AZD1222 COVID-19 vaccine.

This receptor carries the CDR3 CASSLDVVDPGEQFF. The bases read TGTGCCAGCAGCTTAGACGTTGTGGACCCGGGTGAGCAGTTCTTC. The chain uses TRBV7-2 and TRBJ2-1; no D gene call is confident. Relative to germline, V is 1 base shorter and J is 9 bases shorter, with 16 bases between their ends. Including cysteine and phenylalanine, the CDR3 has 15 amino acids. The kept DNA is CDR3 alone, 45 bases in frame from the first base. From the germline V gene, CDR1 is SGHTA and CDR2 is FQGNSA.